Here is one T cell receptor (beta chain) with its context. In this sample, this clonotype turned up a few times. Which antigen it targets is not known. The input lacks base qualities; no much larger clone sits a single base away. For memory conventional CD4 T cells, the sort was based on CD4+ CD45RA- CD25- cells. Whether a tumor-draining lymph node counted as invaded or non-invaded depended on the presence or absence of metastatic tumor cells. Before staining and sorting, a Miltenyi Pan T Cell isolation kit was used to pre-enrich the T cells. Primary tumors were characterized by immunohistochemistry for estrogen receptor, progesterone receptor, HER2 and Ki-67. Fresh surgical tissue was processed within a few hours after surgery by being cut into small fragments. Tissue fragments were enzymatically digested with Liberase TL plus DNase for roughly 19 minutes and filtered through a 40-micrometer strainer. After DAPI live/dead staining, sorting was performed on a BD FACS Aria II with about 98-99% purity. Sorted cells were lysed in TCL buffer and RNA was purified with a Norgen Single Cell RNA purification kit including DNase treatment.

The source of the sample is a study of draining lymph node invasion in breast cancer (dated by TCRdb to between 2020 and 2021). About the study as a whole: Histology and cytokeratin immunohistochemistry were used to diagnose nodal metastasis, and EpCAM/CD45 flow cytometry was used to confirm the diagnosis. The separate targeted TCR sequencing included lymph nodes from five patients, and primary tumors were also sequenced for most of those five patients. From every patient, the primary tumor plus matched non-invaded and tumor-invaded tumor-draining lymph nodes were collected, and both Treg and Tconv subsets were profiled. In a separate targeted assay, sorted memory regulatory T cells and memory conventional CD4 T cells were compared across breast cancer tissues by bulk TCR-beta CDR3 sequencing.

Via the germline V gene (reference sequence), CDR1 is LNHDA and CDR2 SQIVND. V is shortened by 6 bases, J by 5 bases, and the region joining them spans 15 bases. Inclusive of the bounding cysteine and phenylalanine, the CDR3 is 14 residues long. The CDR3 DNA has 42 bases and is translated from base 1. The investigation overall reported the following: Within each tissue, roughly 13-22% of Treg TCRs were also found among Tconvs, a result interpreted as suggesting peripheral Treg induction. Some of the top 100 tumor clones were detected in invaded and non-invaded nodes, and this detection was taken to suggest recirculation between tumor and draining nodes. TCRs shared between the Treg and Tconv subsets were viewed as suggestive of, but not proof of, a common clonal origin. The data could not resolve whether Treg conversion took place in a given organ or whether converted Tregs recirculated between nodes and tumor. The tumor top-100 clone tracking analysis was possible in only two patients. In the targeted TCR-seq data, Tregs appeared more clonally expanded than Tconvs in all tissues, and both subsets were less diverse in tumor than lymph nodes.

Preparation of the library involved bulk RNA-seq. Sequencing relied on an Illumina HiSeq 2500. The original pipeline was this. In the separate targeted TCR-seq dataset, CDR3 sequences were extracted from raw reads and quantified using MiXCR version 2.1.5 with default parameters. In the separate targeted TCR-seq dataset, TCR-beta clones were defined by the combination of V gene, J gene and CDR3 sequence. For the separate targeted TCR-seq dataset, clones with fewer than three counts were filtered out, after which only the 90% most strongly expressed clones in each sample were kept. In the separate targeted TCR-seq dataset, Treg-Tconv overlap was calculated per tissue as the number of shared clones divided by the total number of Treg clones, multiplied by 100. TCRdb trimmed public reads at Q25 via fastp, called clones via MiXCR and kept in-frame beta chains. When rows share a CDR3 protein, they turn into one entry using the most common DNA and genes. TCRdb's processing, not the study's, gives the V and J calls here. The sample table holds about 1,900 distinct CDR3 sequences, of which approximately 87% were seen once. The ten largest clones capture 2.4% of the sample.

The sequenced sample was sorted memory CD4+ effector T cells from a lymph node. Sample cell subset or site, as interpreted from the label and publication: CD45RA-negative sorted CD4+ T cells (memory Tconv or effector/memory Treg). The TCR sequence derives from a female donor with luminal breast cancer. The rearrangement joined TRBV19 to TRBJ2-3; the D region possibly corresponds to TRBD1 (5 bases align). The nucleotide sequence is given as TGTGCCAGTAGCCGCACAGAAAGGGGAGATACGCAGTATTTT. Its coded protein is CASSRTERGDTQYF. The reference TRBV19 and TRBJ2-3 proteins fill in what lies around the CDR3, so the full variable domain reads DGGITQSPKYLFRKEGQNVTLSCEQNLNHDAMYWYRQDPGQGLRLIYYSQIVNDFQKGDIAEGYSVSREKKESFPLTVTSAQKNPTAFYLCASSRTERGDTQYFGPGTRLTVL.